This T cell receptor beta chain was profiled in a study of shared clonotypes between healthy human individuals. To note about this clone: Its antigen is not known.

The repertoire was sequenced with immunoSEQ multiplex PCR; TCRdb's copy has only in-frame clones and lacks some. The sample carries 950,000 to 1,200,000 clones, approximately 75% recorded once. Trimming cost V 4 bases and J 10 bases, with 9 bases left between them. Germline V lookup: CDR1 SGHRS, CDR2 YFSETQ. CDR3 length equals 11 residues. Study-wide findings and caveats: Estimated richness values were generally larger in naive subsets than in memory subsets.

The receptor was isolated from a man aged 18 to 30 in good health. Some clones in this sample may be carry-over from other donors' samples. The specimen was memory CD4+ T cells from PBMCs. Subset here: CD45RA-negative fraction. The genes are TRBV5-1 and TRBJ2-1; D is uncertain. For the CDR3, the DNA is TGCGCCAGCAGCATAGGACCCGAGCAGTTCTTC. As protein: CASSIGPEQFF.